This T cell receptor beta chain was sequenced during a study of post-analysis software for immune sequencing data. V was pared by 1 base and J by 3 bases, with 4 bases of the junction left unmatched. Looked up from germline, CDR1 is SGHRS and CDR2 is YFSETQ. This CDR3 region has 15 residues. Tagging with unique molecular identifiers was a feature of the TCR beta cDNA libraries. The yield from roughly 1 to 10 million T cells was roughly 500,000 cDNA molecules in total. Via MiXCR, TCRdb re-called the PCR reads, giving one row per CDR3 protein. The data contain about 380,000 distinct CDR3 sequences, 30% to 45% of them singletons. This clonotype appeared a few times. The antigen remains unidentified. Findings and limits, study-wide: Normalized Chao1 diversity in multiple sclerosis patients fell significantly below that of controls. Samples from one preparation batch, clustered by F measure, grouped strongly together. Controls had lower frequencies than patients of about 5 TRBV segments, which included TRBV5-6, TRBV5-1 and TRBV20-1.

The receptor was derived from a girl aged 5-17 years with multiple sclerosis. The sequenced material came from blood. This chain links TRBV5-1 with TRBJ2-1; 7 positions agree with TRBD2. The CDR3 DNA reads as TGCGCCAGCAGCTTGCCCAGCGGGAACTACAATGAGCAGTTCTTC. This codes for CASSLPSGNYNEQFF.